This entry is about one T cell receptor beta chain. The data belong to a study of cytomegalovirus exposure and HLA in healthy donors. CDR3 length: 15 amino acids. V dropped 2 bases and J dropped 7 bases, with 15 bases sitting between them. Germline V gives CDR1 SEHNR, CDR2 FQNEAQ (reference sequence). PCR employed 60 Vbeta and 13 Jbeta primers. Some clones are missing from TCRdb's copy, which holds only in-frame ones; the method was immunoSEQ multiplex PCR. The top ten hold approximately 1.5% of the sample, which has approximately 100,000 clones, roughly four fifths seen once. Sequences were obtained from PBMCs. This TCR was recovered from a man aged 50-60 years in good health and CMV-seronegative. J is TRBJ2-1 and V is TRBV7-9; D is possibly TRBD1 (6 bases). This chain's CDR3 is CASSLWFGQGNEQFF. The CDR3 region has the DNA TGTGCCAGCAGCTTATGGTTCGGGCAGGGGAATGAGCAGTTCTTC.